The 14 T cell receptor beta chains below were found in one sample sequenced in a study of cytotoxic CD8 clonotypes in ibrutinib-treated CLL. Here immunoSEQ multiplex PCR was the method, and the copy in TCRdb shows in-frame clones only, minus some. The data show approximately 160,000 clones, with nearly 90% seen just once and approximately 2.9% held by the top ten. Sequenced material: PBMCs, taken at disease progression, from a patient treated with ibrutinib. These receptors came from a human donor with chronic lymphocytic leukemia.

This CDR3 reads CASSQEALASYEQYF. For the CDR3, the DNA is TGCGCCAGCAGCCAAGAAGCACTCGCCTCCTACGAGCAGTACTTC. The rearrangement links TRBV4-1 to TRBJ2-7; D remains ambiguous. Germline CDR1 MGHRA, CDR2 YSYEKL. V dropped 0 bases and J dropped 0 bases, with 9 bases sitting between them. The length of the CDR3 is 15 residues.

This sequence joins TRBV28 and TRBJ1-1; perhaps TRBD1 as D (6 bases). Germline V lookup: CDR1 MDHEN, CDR2 SYDVKM. Trimming removed 5 bases from V and 1 base from J, with 14 bases in between. The CDR3 is made up of 15 amino acids. The CDR3 reads CASSPRGGGNTEAFF. In nucleotides, the CDR3 is TGTGCCAGCAGTCCGAGGGGGGGAGGGAACACTGAAGCTTTCTTT.

The rearrangement uses TRBV9 and TRBJ1-3, with TRBD1 matching 9 bases. Germline trimming cut 2 bases from V and 3 bases from J; bases unmatched to any gene: 3. CDR1 and CDR2 from the germline V gene are SGDLS and YYNGEE. The CDR3 consists of 15 residues. CDR3 residues: CASSVGQGRGNTIYF. CDR3 sequence (DNA): TGTGCCAGCAGCGTGGGACAGGGTCGTGGAAACACCATATATTTT.

The chain couples TRBV10-3 to TRBJ2-7, with D hard to call. Deletions cut 2 bases from V and 6 bases from J, with 8 bases between. The CDR3 extends over 12 amino acids. CDR1 is ENHRY, CDR2 SYGVKD, per germline. The CDR3 sequence: CAISEPSVEQYF. For the CDR3, the DNA is TGTGCCATCAGTGAGCCCAGCGTCGAGCAGTACTTC.

The genes are TRBV5-4 and TRBJ1-1; D is unclear. V shed 1 base and J shed 1 base, with 11 bases lying between them. The CDR3 has 15 amino acids. CDR1 is SGHNT, CDR2 YYREEE, per germline (reference sequence). The CDR3 DNA reads as TGTGCCAGCAGCTTGCACTCGCGTGCGAACACTGAAGCTTTCTTT. Translation: CASSLHSRANTEAFF.

The chain combines TRBV10-3 with TRBJ1-1, with 7 bases matching TRBD1. The CDR3 consists of 13 residues. Looked up from germline, CDR1 is ENHRY and CDR2 is SYGVKD. J gave up 5 bases and V 5 bases, and 5 bases lay outside the gene matches. The CDR3 nucleotides are TGTGCCATCAGTCGGGGGACAGATACTGAAGCTTTCTTT. Protein product: CAISRGTDTEAFF.

The rearrangement uses TRBV18 and TRBJ2-1, with D perhaps matching TRBD1 (6 bases). The CDR3 sequence is 12 residues long. CDR1 is KGHSH and CDR2 is LQKENI in the germline V gene. Trimming removed 3 bases at V and 8 bases at J, with 8 bases between. This CDR3 is CASSPQGHEQFF. The CDR3 DNA reads TGTGCCAGCTCACCGCAGGGGCATGAGCAGTTCTTC. Using reference TRBV18 and TRBJ2-1 for the parts outside the CDR3, the full variable domain is NAGVMQNPRHLVRRRGQEARLRCSPMKGHSHVYWYRQLPEEGLKFMVYLQKENIIDESGMPKERFSAEFPKEGPSILRIQQVVRGDSAAYFCASSPQGHEQFFGPGTRLTVL.

CDR3 residues: CASSLVITGELFF. The CDR3 DNA is TGTGCCAGCAGCTTAGTTATCACCGGGGAGCTGTTTTTT. The V call is TRBV11-3, the J call TRBJ2-2; D gene unclear. Trimming removed 1 base from V and 4 bases from J, with 4 bases in between. Germline CDR1 reads SGHNT; CDR2 reads YENEEA. The CDR3 covers 13 residues.

This clone was observed once. Mismatch with germline at one junction end may stem from a read error. The chain joins TRBV5-5 to TRBJ2-2, with 8 bases matching TRBD2. The CDR3 contains 16 residues. The V gene's germline CDR1 is SGHKS and CDR2 YYEKEE (reference sequence). CDR3 nucleotide sequence: TGTGCCAGCAGCTCCGCTAGCGGGTGGTACACCGGGGAGCTATTTTTT. Its translation is CASSSASGWYTGELFF.

The rearrangement links TRBV29-1 to TRBJ1-1; TRBD1 might be the D (6 bases). V was clipped by 1 base and J by 0 bases, with 15 bases between them. Germline CDR1 reads SQVTM; CDR2 reads ANQGSEA. The CDR3 sequence is 16 residues long. The CDR3 nucleotides read TGCAGCGTTGAAGGTGAGGGGGGCCGTATGAACACTGAAGCTTTCTTT. The encoded protein is CSVEGEGGRMNTEAFF.

V is TRBV29-1 and J is TRBJ1-5; D not resolved. Between the trimmed V and J ends, which lost 4 bases and 3 bases, there was a span of 7 bases. Germline CDR1 is SQVTM and CDR2 is ANQGSEA. The length of the CDR3 is 12 residues. The CDR3, as DNA: TGCAGCGTTGCATCTGTCAATCAGCCCCAGCATTTT. This codes for CSVASVNQPQHF.

The rearrangement uses TRBV11-2 and TRBJ2-5, with TRBD1 matching 7 bases. The CDR3 runs to 16 residues. With 1 base clipped from V and 7 bases from J, the junction kept 12 bases outside the gene matches. Per germline, CDR1 SGHAT and CDR2 FQNNGV. The CDR3 loop is CASSLGGNRGLGTQYF. CDR3 DNA sequence: TGTGCCAGCAGCTTAGGGGGTAACAGGGGATTGGGGACCCAGTACTTC.

This rearrangement joins TRBV19 to TRBJ1-2, with 7 bases aligning to TRBD1. The CDR3 has 13 amino acids. V lost 5 bases, J lost 8 bases, and 8 bases stayed unmatched. Germline V lookup: CDR1 LNHDA, CDR2 SQIVND (reference sequence). Here the CDR3 DNA reads TGTGCCAGTAGTCCTCAGACAGGGACGGGCTACACCTTC. Amino acids: CASSPQTGTGYTF.

The chain joins TRBV4-2 to TRBJ2-1, with 8 nucleotides matching TRBD2. The CDR3 extends over 14 amino acids. V shed 4 bases, J shed 2 bases, and the junction held 1 base outside the gene matches. Germline loops: CDR1 LGHNA, CDR2 YNFKEQ. Here the CDR3 reads CASSRSGTYNEQFF. The CDR3, as DNA: TGTGCCAGCAGCCGTAGCGGGACCTACAATGAGCAGTTCTTC.